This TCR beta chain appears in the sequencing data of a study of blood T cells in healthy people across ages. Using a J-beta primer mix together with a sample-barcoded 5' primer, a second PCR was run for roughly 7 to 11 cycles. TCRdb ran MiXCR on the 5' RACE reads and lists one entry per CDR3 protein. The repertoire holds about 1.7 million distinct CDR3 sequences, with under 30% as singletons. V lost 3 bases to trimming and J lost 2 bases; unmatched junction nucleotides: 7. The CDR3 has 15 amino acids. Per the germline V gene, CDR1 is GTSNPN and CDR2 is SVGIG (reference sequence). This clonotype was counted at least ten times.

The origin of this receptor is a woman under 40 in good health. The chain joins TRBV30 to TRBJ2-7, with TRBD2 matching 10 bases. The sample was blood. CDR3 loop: CAWRSLAGVTYEQYF. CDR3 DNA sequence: TGTGCCTGGAGGTCGCTAGCGGGGGTCACCTACGAGCAGTACTTC. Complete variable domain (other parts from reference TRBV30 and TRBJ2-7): SQTIHQWPATLVQPVGSPLSLECTVEGTSNPNLYWYRQAAGRGLQLLFYSVGIGQISSEVPQNLSASRPQDRQFILSSKKLLLSDSGFYLCAWRSLAGVTYEQYFGPGTRLTVT.